The 15 T cell receptor beta chains in this list originate from one sample, sequenced in a study of blood T cells in healthy people across ages. Using a J-beta primer mix together with a sample-barcoded 5' primer, a second PCR was run for roughly 6 to 12 cycles. TCRdb redid the calling of the 5' RACE reads with MiXCR, one entry per CDR3 protein. Of more than 800,000 distinct CDR3 sequences listed, around 45% are singletons. Sequenced: blood. These receptors were taken from a woman in her sixties in good health.

The CDR3 loop reads CASSVSTSSYNEQFF. The DNA of the CDR3 is TGTGCCAGCAGTGTTTCCACGAGCTCCTACAATGAGCAGTTCTTC. The rearrangement links TRBV12-3 or TRBV12-4 to TRBJ2-1; D is uncertain. CDR3 size: 15 residues. Trimming shortened V by 5 bases and J by 0 bases, and 11 bases separated the two germline ends.

As regards this clonotype: Sequence at one end of the junction differs from germline and may be a read error. The chain carries TRBV28 and TRBJ2-3; weak D call: TRBD2 (5 bases). CDR3 length equals 11 residues. In germline, CDR1 is MDHEN, CDR2 SYDVKM. For the CDR3, the DNA is TGTGTAACCCCGGGGAGAGATGCGCAGTATTTT. Translated: CVTPGRDAQYF.

The chain has TRBV28 and TRBJ2-3, with 8 positions matching TRBD2. This CDR3 comprises 15 residues. The germline gives CDR1 MDHEN, CDR2 SYDVKM. V lost 5 bases and J lost 6; bases outside the gene matches: 10. The CDR3 DNA reads as TGTGCCAGCAGTCACCCCACGAGCGGGGGCGATACGCAGTATTTT. Residues: CASSHPTSGGDTQYF.

This clonotype was detected only a few times. The genes are TRBV12-3 or TRBV12-4 and TRBJ1-2; TRBD1 is a possible D gene (6 bases). The CDR3 loop spans 14 amino acids. V shed 1 base and J shed 3 bases, with 9 bases lying between them. The CDR3 loop is CASSLEGHDYGYTF. In DNA, the CDR3 is TGTGCCAGCAGTTTAGAGGGACATGACTATGGCTACACCTTC.

On this clonotype itself: A much larger clone differs from this one at a single base, so this may be a read error. This chain links TRBV10-3 with TRBJ1-1; no clear D. Trimming took off 2 bases at V and 1 base at J, with 8 bases between the two ends. From germline, CDR1 is ENHRY and CDR2 SYGVKD. The CDR3 length is 14 residues. This chain's CDR3 is CAISEPLTNTEAFF. The CDR3 nucleotides are TGTGCCATCAGTGAGCCACTCACGAACACTGAAGCTTTCTTT.

This rearrangement joins TRBV25-1 to TRBJ2-2; D not certain. Trimming shortened V by 3 bases and J by 3 bases, and 11 bases separated the two germline ends. The CDR3 contains 15 residues. Germline V gene lookup returns CDR1 MGHDK and CDR2 SYGVNS. The CDR3 DNA follows: TGTGCCAGCAGTGAGGGCAGTGGAGACACCGGGGAGCTGTTTTTT. This translates into CASSEGSGDTGELFF.

This clonotype was seen a few times. The CDR3 loop is CASSWDPSFTYEQYF. In DNA, the CDR3 is TGTGCCAGCAGCTGGGACCCCTCGTTTACTTACGAGCAGTACTTC. The J gene is TRBJ2-4, the V gene TRBV5-5; D assignment may be TRBD1 or TRBD2 (5 bases each). Gene TRBJ2-7 matches the end of the DNA better, so the J call may be wrong. The CDR3 is 15 residues long. Germline values: CDR1 SGHKS, CDR2 YYEKEE (reference sequence).

J is TRBJ2-7 and V is TRBV29-1; D remains ambiguous. This CDR3 has 11 amino acids. CDR1 is SQVTM and CDR2 is ANQGSEA in the germline V gene. V was clipped by 4 bases and J by 10 bases, with 14 bases between them. CDR3 nucleotide sequence: TGCAGCGTTGCCCCCAAGGATTCCCAGTACTTC. This gives the protein CSVAPKDSQYF.

V is TRBV20-1 and J is TRBJ2-7; TRBD2 matches 7 bases. The CDR3 is made up of 15 amino acids. Trimming removed 7 bases from V and 0 bases from J; junction bases left unmatched: 12. Germline assignment: CDR1 DFQATT and CDR2 SNEGSKA (reference sequence). The DNA for the CDR3 is TGCAGTGTTAGTGCTGGCGGACTAGTCTCCTACGAGCAGTACTTC. It yields the protein CSVSAGGLVSYEQYF.

This sequence joins TRBV27 and TRBJ2-4; possibly TRBD1 or TRBD2 for D (5 bases each). V dropped 6 bases and J dropped 7 bases, with 13 bases sitting between them. Germline V gives CDR1 MNHEY, CDR2 SMNVEV (reference sequence). This CDR3 comprises 13 residues. The CDR3 loop reads CASSAVRGNIQYF. CDR3 DNA sequence: TGTGCCAGCAGCGCCGTGAGGGGCAACATTCAGTACTTC.

The V gene is TRBV10-3, the J gene TRBJ2-1, with 10 bases identical to TRBD2. The CDR3 runs to 14 residues. J was trimmed by 7 bases and V by 6 bases; bases with no gene match: 6. The germline gives CDR1 ENHRY, CDR2 SYGVKD. CDR3 region: CAIRRLAGDNEQFF. In nucleotides, the CDR3 is TGTGCCATCAGGAGGCTAGCGGGAGATAATGAGCAGTTCTTC.

This clonotype was seen only a few times. This chain connects TRBV24-1 to TRBJ1-2; D uncertain. From germline, CDR1 is KGHDR and CDR2 SFDVKD. Trimming pared 4 bases from V and 8 bases from J, leaving 10 bases between. The length of the CDR3 is 12 residues. CDR3 in amino acids: CATSDQRRGYTF. CDR3 coding DNA: TGTGCCACCAGTGACCAGAGACGGGGCTACACCTTC.

The rearrangement joins TRBV29-1 to TRBJ1-6; the D is unclear. The germline gives CDR1 SQVTM, CDR2 ANQGSEA. The CDR3 loop spans 12 amino acids. Trimming left V 4 bases short and J 7 bases short, with 8 bases between. In DNA form, the CDR3 reads TGCAGCGTTGCGGACGGCAATTCACCCCTCCACTTT. Translated, it gives CSVADGNSPLHF.

This clonotype was detected only a few times. J is TRBJ1-2 and V is TRBV18; maybe TRBD1 (5 bases). The CDR3 consists of 13 residues. The germline CDR1 and CDR2 sequences are KGHSH and LQKENI. V gave up 2 bases and J gave up 8 bases, with 12 bases separating them. The DNA of the CDR3 is TGTGCCAGCTCACCAAGGTCGACAGAGGGCTACACCTTC. Translated: CASSPRSTEGYTF.

The chain recombines TRBV20-1 with TRBJ2-2, with unresolved D. Germline lookup yields CDR1 DFQATT and CDR2 SNEGSKA (reference sequence). The V end lost 1 base, the J end lost 3 bases, and 12 bases lay between the germline ends. This CDR3 is built from 15 residues. The CDR3 DNA reads as TGCAGTGCTAGAGCGGTCTGGACCGACACCGGGGAGCTGTTTTTT. Protein product: CSARAVWTDTGELFF.